A single sample is the source of the 30 T cell receptor beta chains below, sequenced in a study of CD8 T cells in ankylosing spondylitis. One entry per CDR3 protein, called by TCRdb with MiXCR from the 5' RACE reads. The sample holds approximately 350,000 distinct CDR3 sequences, roughly 14% seen once. Sequences were obtained from blood, either unsorted or a sorted T cell fraction (not recorded which). These receptors all come from a male donor with ankylosing spondylitis or in good health (not recorded which).

The V and J genes are TRBV6-5 and TRBJ1-2; 7 bases agree with TRBD1. The CDR3 extends over 12 amino acids. Germline V CDR1 and CDR2: MNHEY, SVGAGI. The ends lost 1 base at V and 12 bases at J; junction bases unmatched: 5. CDR3 in amino acids: CASSYYTGVNTF. CDR3 nucleotide sequence: TGTGCCAGCAGTTACTACACAGGGGTTAACACCTTC.

V is TRBV5-5 and J is TRBJ2-7, with D possibly TRBD1 on 6 matching bases. Germline values: CDR1 SGHKS, CDR2 YYEKEE (reference sequence). V gave up 0 bases and J gave up 4 bases, with 11 bases separating them. The CDR3 has 14 residues. CDR3 in amino acids: CASSLDRARYEQYF. The CDR3 region has the DNA TGTGCCAGCAGCTTGGACAGGGCTCGGTACGAGCAGTACTTC.

This clonotype was seen many times. The chain links TRBV25-1 to TRBJ2-1, with D possibly being TRBD2 (5 bases). Germline V gives CDR1 MGHDK, CDR2 SYGVNS. The ends were cut back, 5 bases at V and 0 bases at J, with 14 bases in the middle. The CDR3 consists of 16 residues. CDR3 protein: CASSHIGLASYNEQFF. Written as DNA, the CDR3 is TGTGCCAGCAGTCATATTGGACTTGCCTCCTACAATGAGCAGTTCTTC.

There are a few counts of this clonotype. The V gene is TRBV9, the J gene TRBJ2-1, with 9 positions matching TRBD1. Germline V gene data show CDR1 as SGDLS and CDR2 as YYNGEE. V lost 3 bases, J lost 7 bases, and 8 bases stayed unmatched. The CDR3 loop spans 15 amino acids. The CDR3 bases are TGTGCCAGCAGCGCCGGACAGGGGTCTAGGAATGAGCAGTTCTTC. This codes for CASSAGQGSRNEQFF.

The chain links TRBV6-5 to TRBJ1-1; D perhaps matches TRBD1 (5 bases). The V end was cut by 4 bases, the J end by 1 base, with 10 bases between. The CDR3 extends over 14 amino acids. Per germline, CDR1 MNHEY and CDR2 SVGAGI. The CDR3 region has the DNA TGTGCCAGCAGTTTACAAAGGGGGAACACTGAAGCTTTCTTT. Its translation is CASSLQRGNTEAFF.

V gene TRBV7-6 combines with J gene TRBJ2-7; D perhaps matches TRBD1 (6 bases). The V gene lost 5 bases and the J gene lost 4 bases, with 18 bases spanning the gap. Germline V gene data show CDR1 as SGHVS and CDR2 as FNYEAQ. The CDR3 runs 15 residues. CDR3 sequence (DNA): TGTGCCAGCAGCCCACAGACAGGTGTGGGGTACGAGCAGTACTTC. Translating gives CASSPQTGVGYEQYF. Full variable domain (missing parts from reference TRBV7-6 and TRBJ2-7): GAGVSQSPRYKVTKRGQDVALRCDPISGHVSLYWYRQALGQGPEFLTYFNYEAQQDKSGLPNDRFSAERPEGSISTLTIQRTEQRDSAMYRCASSPQTGVGYEQYFGPGTRLTVT.

The chain joins TRBV5-1 to TRBJ2-5; either TRBD1 or TRBD2 may fit D (5 bases each). The ends were cut back, 1 base at V and 5 bases at J, with 24 bases in the middle. This CDR3 is built from 18 residues. Germline V CDR1 and CDR2: SGHRS, YFSETQ. The DNA of the CDR3 is TGCGCCAGCAGCTTGAACCCCCCGGGACCGCACTCGGGCGAGACCCAGTACTTC. This encodes CASSLNPPGPHSGETQYF.

This chain links TRBV20-1 with TRBJ2-5, with 10 nucleotides matching TRBD2. Unmatched junction bases numbered 7, after V lost 1 base and J lost 5 bases. Germline V gene lookup returns CDR1 DFQATT and CDR2 SNEGSKA (reference sequence). The CDR3 covers 15 residues. This CDR3 reads CSARVGSGRSETQYF. The CDR3 region has the DNA TGCAGTGCTAGAGTGGGTAGCGGGAGGTCCGAGACCCAGTACTTC.

The rearrangement links TRBV5-1 to TRBJ1-5, with TRBD1 matching over 7 bases. The CDR3 is made up of 15 amino acids. Germline V CDR1 and CDR2: SGHRS, YFSETQ. The ends lost 0 bases at V and 5 bases at J; junction bases unmatched: 5. The CDR3 sequence: CASSLGGTDYQPQHF. CDR3 coding DNA: TGCGCCAGCAGCTTGGGTGGGACAGATTATCAGCCCCAGCATTTT.

In its sample, this clonotype was seen a few times. The chain is built from TRBV6-5 and TRBJ1-2, with D perhaps matching TRBD1 (5 bases). Trimming stripped 6 bases from V and 4 bases from J, with 12 bases between. The germline V gene encodes CDR1 MNHEY and CDR2 SVGAGI. This CDR3 has 13 residues. The CDR3 region is CASSSSGTYGYTF. As DNA, the CDR3 is TGTGCCAGCAGCTCCTCAGGGACCTATGGCTACACCTTC.

This clonotype came up a few times. The genes are TRBV20-1 and TRBJ2-2; D remains unclear. The CDR3 runs to 13 residues. Trimming shortened V by 2 bases and J by 4 bases, and 8 bases separated the two germline ends. The V gene's germline CDR1 is DFQATT and CDR2 SNEGSKA (reference sequence). The CDR3 is CSARRRTTGELFF. In DNA form, the CDR3 reads TGCAGTGCTAGACGGCGAACCACCGGGGAGCTGTTTTTT.

This clonotype showed up just a few times. The V gene is TRBV12-3 or TRBV12-4, the J gene TRBJ2-7; possibly TRBD1 for D (6 bases). The V end lost 5 bases, the J end lost 3 bases, and 11 bases lay between the germline ends. This CDR3 has 13 amino acids. The CDR3 bases are TGTGCCAGCAGTGTACAGGGTGGCTACGAGCAGTACTTC. This sequence encodes CASSVQGGYEQYF.

This clonotype appeared a few times. The rearrangement joins TRBV4-2 to TRBJ2-1; 9 bases map to TRBD1. The CDR3 consists of 20 residues. V lost 0 bases to trimming and J lost 7 bases; unmatched junction nucleotides: 19. The germline V gene has CDR1 LGHNA and CDR2 YNFKEQ. The chain's CDR3 is CASSQDLRKGGTGGWNEQFF. In DNA, the CDR3 is TGTGCCAGCAGCCAAGACTTGAGAAAGGGTGGAACAGGGGGCTGGAATGAGCAGTTCTTC.

This clonotype was detected a few times. This rearrangement joins TRBV20-1 to TRBJ2-3; D uncertain. Trimming stripped 0 bases from V and 5 bases from J, with 15 bases between. The germline V gene encodes CDR1 DFQATT and CDR2 SNEGSKA (reference sequence). This CDR3 comprises 15 residues. CDR3 protein: CSARDIVGSIDTQYF. Here the CDR3 DNA reads TGCAGTGCTAGAGATATAGTAGGGTCGATAGATACGCAGTATTTT.

This clonotype appeared a few times. The chain links TRBV11-2 to TRBJ1-1; a possible D gene is TRBD1 (5 bases). V lost 1 base, J lost 5 bases, and 17 bases lay in between. The CDR3 has 16 residues. CDR1 is SGHAT, CDR2 FQNNGV, per germline. DNA for the CDR3: TGTGCCAGCAGCTTAGGTCTACAGGTGGCAAGGACTGAAGCTTTCTTT. It yields the protein CASSLGLQVARTEAFF.

This clonotype turned up a few times. The genes are TRBV10-3 and TRBJ2-7, with 10 bases aligning to TRBD1. The CDR3 contains 14 residues. The germline CDR1 and CDR2 sequences are ENHRY and SYGVKD. The trim removed 6 bases at V and 2 bases at J, leaving 4 bases unmatched. The CDR3 is CAIRGDRGPYEQYF. CDR3 DNA: TGTGCCATCAGAGGAGACAGGGGGCCCTACGAGCAGTACTTC.

There are a few counts of this clonotype. The CDR3 loop is CSARKGAWDTEAFF. The CDR3 nucleotides read TGCAGTGCTAGAAAGGGGGCGTGGGACACTGAAGCTTTCTTT. This rearrangement joins TRBV20-1 to TRBJ1-1, with TRBD1 matching over 7 bases. Germline V gene data show CDR1 as DFQATT and CDR2 as SNEGSKA (reference sequence). The CDR3 spans 14 residues. Germline trimming cut 2 bases from V and 3 bases from J; bases unmatched to any gene: 6.

This chain uses TRBV6-5 with TRBJ2-7; D call uncertain. CDR3 size: 18 residues. Trimming left V 2 bases short and J 0 bases short, with 20 bases between. Germline loops: CDR1 MNHEY, CDR2 SVGAGI. CDR3 loop: CASSYAVKADGFSYEQYF. CDR3 nucleotides: TGTGCCAGCAGTTACGCTGTAAAGGCGGACGGCTTCTCCTACGAGCAGTACTTC.

In its sample, this clonotype was seen a few times. The chain employs TRBV27 and TRBJ2-3; TRBD2 matches 7 bases. The germline CDR1 and CDR2 sequences are MNHEY and SMNVEV (reference sequence). V dropped 6 bases and J dropped 2; count of bases not matched to a gene: 14. This CDR3 region has 17 residues. CDR3: CASRGGGSSLHTDTQYF. The CDR3 nucleotides read TGTGCCAGCAGGGGGGGAGGGTCTAGCCTTCACACAGATACGCAGTATTTT.

V and J are TRBV5-1 and TRBJ2-1; 12 bases are a match to TRBD2. Germline CDR1 and CDR2: SGHRS and YFSETQ. The CDR3 spans 16 residues. Trimming took 0 bases from V and 8 from J; bases not matched to a gene: 6. The CDR3 sequence: CASSLAPLAGGDEQFF. In DNA, the CDR3 is TGCGCCAGCAGCTTGGCCCCCCTAGCGGGAGGGGATGAGCAGTTCTTC.

This clonotype was recorded a few times. The genes are TRBV5-1 and TRBJ2-5; D not certain. Germline V CDR1 and CDR2: SGHRS, YFSETQ. Trimming removed 0 bases at V and 3 bases at J, with 12 bases between. The length of the CDR3 is 15 residues. The CDR3 protein is CASSLASRQEETQYF. The CDR3 nucleotides are TGCGCCAGCAGCTTGGCATCGAGGCAGGAAGAGACCCAGTACTTC.

The chain carries TRBV3-1 and TRBJ2-1; a weak D match, TRBD2 (6 bases). Germline V gene data show CDR1 as LGHDT and CDR2 as YNNKEL (reference sequence). The CDR3 runs to 12 residues. Trimming shortened V by 8 bases and J by 14 bases, and 19 bases separated the two germline ends. The CDR3, as DNA: TGTGCCAGCTCGCGACTAGGGGCAGAGGAGTTCTTC. Translating it yields CASSRLGAEEFF.

V gene TRBV5-1 combines with J gene TRBJ2-1; D unclear. Germline CDR1 SGHRS, CDR2 YFSETQ. Trimming took off 4 bases at V and 4 bases at J, with 18 bases between the two ends. The CDR3 sequence is 16 residues long. CDR3 bases: TGCGCCAGCAGCCGGCCTGAACAGACCTATTACAATGAGCAGTTCTTC. Translated: CASSRPEQTYYNEQFF.

This clonotype appeared a few times. This sequence joins TRBV14 and TRBJ1-2, with D maybe TRBD1 (6 bases). The CDR3 totals 13 residues. V dropped 6 bases and J dropped 8 bases, with 16 bases sitting between them. CDR1 SGHDN and CDR2 FVKESK come from the germline V gene. CDR3 region: CASRDGTPSGYTF. CDR3 coding DNA: TGTGCCAGCAGAGACGGGACACCCAGCGGCTACACCTTC.

The sample holds many counts of this clonotype. The chain has TRBV5-1 and TRBJ1-6; a weak D match, TRBD1 (5 bases). CDR3 size: 15 residues. V was shortened by 0 bases and J by 3 bases, with 7 bases between the two germline ends. From germline, CDR1 is SGHRS and CDR2 YFSETQ. The CDR3 loop is CASSLGQFYNSPLHF. CDR3 nucleotide sequence: TGCGCCAGCAGCTTGGGACAGTTCTATAATTCACCCCTCCACTTT. The whole variable domain, filled in from reference TRBV5-1 and TRBJ1-6, reads KAGVTQTPRYLIKTRGQQVTLSCSPISGHRSVSWYQQTPGQGLQFLFEYFSETQRNKGNFPGRFSGRQFSNSRSEMNVSTLELGDSALYLCASSLGQFYNSPLHFGNGTRLTVT.

The chain combines TRBV3-1 with TRBJ1-1; possibly TRBD1 for D (5 bases). The CDR3 is made up of 14 amino acids. Trimming took off 5 bases at V and 6 bases at J, with 16 bases between the two ends. In germline, CDR1 is LGHDT, CDR2 YNNKEL (reference sequence). The CDR3 sequence is CASSFQGRVAEAFF. The CDR3 region has the DNA TGTGCCAGCAGCTTCCAGGGTCGGGTCGCTGAAGCTTTCTTT. Variable domain in full (rest from reference TRBV3-1 and TRBJ1-1): DTAVSQTPKYLVTQMGNDKSIKCEQNLGHDTMYWYKQDSKKFLKIMFSYNNKELIINETVPNRFSPKSPDKAHLNLHINSLELGDSAVYFCASSFQGRVAEAFFGQGTRLTVV.

This clonotype was seen more than once but under ten times. The chain has TRBV5-1 and TRBJ2-2; tentative D call: TRBD1 (6 bases). Germline V gene data show CDR1 as SGHRS and CDR2 as YFSETQ. The CDR3 spans 16 residues. Trimming stripped 0 bases from V and 4 bases from J, with 13 bases between. CDR3 region: CASSLARGGSTGELFF. CDR3 bases: TGCGCCAGCAGCTTGGCCAGAGGGGGTAGCACCGGGGAGCTGTTTTTT.

The chain carries TRBV7-2 and TRBJ1-1, with a weak D call TRBD1 (6 bases). The CDR3 totals 13 residues. Deletions cut 5 bases from V and 11 bases from J, with 18 bases between. CDR1 and CDR2 (germline): SGHTA, FQGNSA. The CDR3 DNA reads as TGTGCCAGCAGCGCCACAGGGTTACCACGGGCTTTCTTT. It specifies CASSATGLPRAFF. Full variable domain (missing parts from reference TRBV7-2 and TRBJ1-1): GAGVSQSPSNKVTEKGKDVELRCDPISGHTALYWYRQSLGQGLEFLIYFQGNSAPDKSGLPSDRFSAERTGGSVSTLTIQRTQQEDSAVYLCASSATGLPRAFFGQGTRLTVV.

The chain uses TRBV20-1 and TRBJ2-5; TRBD2 might be the D (5 bases). The CDR3 is 15 amino acids. From germline, CDR1 is DFQATT and CDR2 SNEGSKA (reference sequence). V dropped 1 base and J dropped 4 bases, with 16 bases sitting between them. CDR3 amino acids: CSARVATSGPETQYF. CDR3 bases: TGCAGTGCTAGAGTTGCCACCAGCGGCCCAGAGACCCAGTACTTC.

This clonotype was recorded a few times. The chain is built from TRBV12-3 or TRBV12-4 and TRBJ1-1; perhaps TRBD1 as D (6 bases). V was shortened by 0 bases and J by 4 bases, with 12 bases between the two germline ends. The CDR3 runs 15 residues. CDR3 DNA: TGTGCCAGCAGTTTAGCACCGGGGGCGGTCACTGAAGCTTTCTTT. Translated: CASSLAPGAVTEAFF.